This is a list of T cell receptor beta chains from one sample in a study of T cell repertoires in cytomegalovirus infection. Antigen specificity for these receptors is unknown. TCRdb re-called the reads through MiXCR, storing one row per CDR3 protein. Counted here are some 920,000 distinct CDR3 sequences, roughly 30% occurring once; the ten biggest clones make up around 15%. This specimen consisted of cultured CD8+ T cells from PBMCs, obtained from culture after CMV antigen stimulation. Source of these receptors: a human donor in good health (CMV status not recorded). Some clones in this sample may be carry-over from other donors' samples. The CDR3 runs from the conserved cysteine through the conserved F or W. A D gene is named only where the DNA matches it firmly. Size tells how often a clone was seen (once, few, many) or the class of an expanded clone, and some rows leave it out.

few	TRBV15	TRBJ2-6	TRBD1	CATSRPRDRASGANVLTF	TGTGCCACCAGCAGACCGAGGGACAGGGCCTCTGGGGCCAACGTCCTGACTTTC
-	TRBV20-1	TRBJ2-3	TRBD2	CSAVPWARRLAVSTDTQYF	TGCAGTGCTGTCCCCTGGGCCCGCCGACTAGCGGTTAGCACAGATACGCAGTATTTT
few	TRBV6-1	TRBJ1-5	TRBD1	CATRTGGSNQPQHF	TGTGCCACCCGGACAGGGGGAAGCAATCAGCCCCAGCATTTT
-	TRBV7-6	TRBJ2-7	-	CASSKPGFEGAYEQYF	TGTGCCAGCAGCAAGCCCGGGTTCGAAGGAGCCTACGAGCAGTACTTC
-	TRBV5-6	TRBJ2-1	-	CASSLTATYNEQFF	TGTGCCAGCAGCTTGACAGCGACCTACAATGAGCAGTTCTTC
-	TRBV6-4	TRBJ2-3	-	CASSDSSDSTDTQYF	TGTGCCAGCAGTGACTCGAGTGATAGCACAGATACGCAGTATTTT
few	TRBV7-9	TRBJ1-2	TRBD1	CASSTLTGGDYGYTF	TGTGCCAGCAGCACTCTGACAGGGGGCGACTATGGCTACACCTTC
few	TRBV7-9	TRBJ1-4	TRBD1	CASSNRNRGANEKLFF	TGTGCCAGCAGCAATAGAAACAGGGGAGCTAATGAAAAACTGTTTTTT
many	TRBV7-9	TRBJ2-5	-	CASSFNWDPKETQYF	TGTGCCAGCAGCTTCAACTGGGACCCCAAAGAGACCCAGTACTTC
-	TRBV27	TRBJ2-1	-	CASSLFWGEQFF	TGTGCCAGCAGTTTATTTTGGGGTGAGCAGTTCTTC
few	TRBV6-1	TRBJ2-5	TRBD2	CASSSGLVEETQYF	TGTGCCAGCAGTTCGGGACTAGTCGAAGAGACCCAGTACTTC
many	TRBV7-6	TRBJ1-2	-	CASSLEAGEDRPYGYTF	TGTGCCAGCAGCTTAGAAGCGGGAGAAGATAGACCCTATGGCTACACCTTC
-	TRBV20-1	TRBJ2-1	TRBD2	CSARGRGENEQFF	TGCAGTGCTAGAGGGCGGGGGGAAAATGAGCAGTTCTTC
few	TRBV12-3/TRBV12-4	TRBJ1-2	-	CASSFPAIDRSGFVGYTF	TGTGCCAGCAGTTTTCCGGCGATAGACAGGTCGGGATTTGTAGGCTACACCTTC
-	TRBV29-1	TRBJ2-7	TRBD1	CSVDKGAQEQYF	TGCAGCGTTGACAAGGGGGCGCAAGAGCAGTACTTC
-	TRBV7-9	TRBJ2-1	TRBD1	CASSPQGAGEQFF	TGTGCCAGCAGCCCCCAGGGGGCCGGGGAGCAGTTCTTC
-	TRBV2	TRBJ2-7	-	CASSADSTGYEQYF	TGTGCCAGCAGTGCCGACTCAACAGGCTACGAGCAGTACTTC
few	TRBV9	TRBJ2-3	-	CASTEMGDFLHSDTQYF	TGTGCCAGCACCGAAATGGGAGACTTCCTACACTCGGATACGCAGTATTTT
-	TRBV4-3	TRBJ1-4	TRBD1	CASSQVGSLTGTGDEKLFF	TGCGCCAGCAGCCAAGTCGGTTCACTTACCGGGACAGGGGACGAAAAACTGTTTTTT
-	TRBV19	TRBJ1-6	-	CASSDRYYSPLHF	TGTGCCAGTAGTGACAGGTATTACTCACCCCTCCACTTT
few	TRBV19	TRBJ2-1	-	CASSWGTGIDEQFF	TGTGCCAGTAGTTGGGGCACAGGGATTGATGAGCAGTTCTTC
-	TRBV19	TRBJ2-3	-	CASSIGWEWSTDTQYF	TGTGCCAGTAGTATAGGATGGGAGTGGAGCACAGATACGCAGTATTTT
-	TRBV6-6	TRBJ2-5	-	CASSYSSLQETQYF	TGTGCCAGCAGTTACTCGAGCCTACAAGAGACCCAGTACTTC
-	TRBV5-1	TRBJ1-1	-	CASSVGVTENTEAFF	TGCGCCAGCAGCGTTGGGGTTACGGAGAACACTGAAGCTTTCTTT
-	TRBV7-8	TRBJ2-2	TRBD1	CASSKRQGGSGELFF	TGTGCCAGCAGCAAACGACAGGGTGGGTCCGGGGAGCTGTTTTTT
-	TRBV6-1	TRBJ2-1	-	CASSEGRFSYNEQFF	TGTGCCAGCAGTGAGGGACGGTTTTCCTACAATGAGCAGTTCTTC
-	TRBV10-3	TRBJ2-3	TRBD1	CAIKVTGGSPPDTQYF	TGTGCCATCAAAGTGACAGGGGGATCCCCCCCAGATACGCAGTATTTT
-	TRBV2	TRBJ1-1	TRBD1	CASSTPQGPTGGTEAFF	TGTGCCAGCAGTACTCCCCAGGGACCTACAGGGGGCACTGAAGCTTTCTTT
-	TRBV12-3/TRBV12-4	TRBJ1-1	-	CASSLGRGGSTEAFF	TGTGCCAGCAGTTTAGGCCGGGGGGGATCCACTGAAGCTTTCTTT
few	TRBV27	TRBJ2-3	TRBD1	CASSFLQTGGSTDTQYF	TGTGCCAGCAGTTTCCTCCAGACAGGGGGTAGCACAGATACGCAGTATTTT
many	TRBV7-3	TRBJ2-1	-	CASSMTSNEQFF	TGTGCCAGCAGCATGACTAGCAATGAGCAGTTCTTC
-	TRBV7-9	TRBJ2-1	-	CASSSPGRDYFYNEQFF	TGTGCCAGCAGCTCCCCCGGACGAGATTACTTCTACAATGAGCAGTTCTTC
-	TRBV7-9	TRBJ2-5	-	CASRSVLRGENRETQYF	TGTGCCAGCAGAAGTGTCCTCAGGGGGGAGAATAGAGAGACCCAGTACTTC
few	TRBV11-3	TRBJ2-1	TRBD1	CASSPGQGSYNNEQFF	TGTGCCAGCAGCCCAGGACAGGGGTCTTACAACAATGAGCAGTTCTTC
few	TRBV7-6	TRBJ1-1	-	CASSHTEGAEAFF	TGTGCCAGCAGCCACACCGAGGGGGCTGAAGCTTTCTTT
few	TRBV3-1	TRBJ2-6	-	CASSVRGSGANVLTF	TGTGCCAGCAGCGTACGGGGCTCTGGGGCCAACGTCCTGACTTTC
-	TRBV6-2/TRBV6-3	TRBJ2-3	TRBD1	CASSYGLGTGVDTDTQYF	TGTGCCAGCAGTTACGGCCTGGGGACAGGGGTTGACACAGATACGCAGTATTTT
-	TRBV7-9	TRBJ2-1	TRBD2	CASSLEGLVVYNEQFF	TGTGCCAGCAGCCTAGAGGGACTAGTGGTCTACAATGAGCAGTTCTTC
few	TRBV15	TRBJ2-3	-	CATSPPIVGRADTQYF	TGTGCCACCAGCCCCCCGATCGTGGGTAGGGCAGATACGCAGTATTTT
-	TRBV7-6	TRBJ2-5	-	CASSLLGNGENQETQYF	TGTGCCAGCAGCTTATTAGGGAACGGGGAGAACCAAGAGACCCAGTACTTC
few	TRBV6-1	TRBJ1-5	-	CASSEWVSLDSNQPQHF	TGTGCCAGCAGTGAATGGGTCAGCCTAGATAGCAATCAGCCCCAGCATTTT
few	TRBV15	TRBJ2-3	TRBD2	CATSRDGTSGPTDTQYF	TGTGCCACCAGCAGAGATGGGACTAGCGGCCCCACAGATACGCAGTATTTT
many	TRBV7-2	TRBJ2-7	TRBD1	CASSLVTGGNYEQYF	TGTGCCAGCAGCTTAGTGACAGGGGGTAACTACGAGCAGTACTTC
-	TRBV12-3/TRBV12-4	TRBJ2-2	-	CASSLPKNTGELFF	TGTGCCAGCAGTTTGCCCAAGAACACCGGGGAGCTGTTTTTT
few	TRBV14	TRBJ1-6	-	CASSQELRRNNSPLHF	TGTGCCAGCAGCCAGGAACTTAGACGGAATAATTCACCCCTCCACTTT